This is a list of T cell receptor beta chains from one sample in a study of cytomegalovirus exposure and HLA in healthy donors. The assay was immunoSEQ multiplex PCR, and TCRdb's table has in-frame clones only and misses some. Of about 220,000 clones detected, roughly 75% appear once; the ten largest clones hold roughly 2%. Sequencing was done on a sample of PBMCs. The receptors come from a woman in her thirties in good health and CMV-seronegative. Each CDR3 is given with its conserved first and last residue. A D gene is named only where the DNA matches it firmly. Only some rows state a clone size, as once, few, many or a class for expanded clones.

D	size	V	J	CDR3	DNA
-	-	TRBV7-8	TRBJ1-1	CASSLAGAGLITFF	TGTGCCAGCAGCTTAGCGGGCGCGGGCCTGATAACTTTCTTT
-	-	TRBV25-1	TRBJ2-3	CASSDRVVWGRRTDTQYF	TGTGCCAGCAGTGATCGTGTGGTTTGGGGGCGGCGCACAGATACGCAGTATTTT
-	-	TRBV30	TRBJ1-5	CAWSVTVSNQPQHF	TGTGCCTGGAGTGTTACAGTAAGCAATCAGCCCCAGCATTTT
-	-	TRBV6-6	TRBJ1-2	CASSTGRGAYGYTF	TGTGCCAGCAGTACCGGACGGGGGGCCTATGGCTACACCTTC
-	-	TRBV18	TRBJ1-1	CASSPSGVPGAFF	TGTGCCAGCTCACCAAGTGGGGTCCCGGGGGCTTTCTTT
TRBD1	-	TRBV27	TRBJ1-6	CASSVAGGNSPLHF	TGTGCCAGCAGTGTGGCAGGGGGTAATTCACCCCTCCACTTT
-	-	TRBV5-1	TRBJ1-1	CASSLEALNTEAFF	TGCGCCAGCAGCCTTGAGGCCCTGAACACTGAAGCTTTCTTT
TRBD1	-	TRBV18	TRBJ1-1	CASSRTGEDTEAFF	TGTGCCAGCTCACGGACAGGGGAGGACACTGAAGCTTTCTTT
-	-	TRBV6-5	TRBJ1-1	CASSYWGPQLSAEAFF	TGTGCCAGCAGTTACTGGGGGCCCCAACTCTCCGCTGAAGCTTTCTTT
-	-	TRBV18	TRBJ1-1	CASSQTPVNTEAFF	TGTGCCAGCTCACAGACACCTGTGAACACTGAAGCTTTCTTT
-	-	TRBV5-8	TRBJ1-4	CASSYGSANEKLFF	TGTGCCAGCAGCTACGGTTCGGCTAATGAAAAACTGTTTTTT
-	-	TRBV5-1	TRBJ2-1	CASRGSGEQFF	TGCGCCAGCCGGGGATCGGGTGAGCAGTTCTTC
TRBD2	-	TRBV28	TRBJ2-7	CASSLGLAGYYEQYF	TGTGCCAGCAGTTTGGGACTAGCGGGCTACTACGAGCAGTACTTC
TRBD2	-	TRBV5-1	TRBJ2-2	CASSLGLAGGPYTGELFF	TGCGCCAGCAGCTTGGGACTAGCGGGAGGGCCTTACACCGGGGAGCTGTTTTTT
-	-	TRBV4-1	TRBJ2-7	CASSDSSYEQYF	TGTGCCAGCTCTGACAGCAGCTACGAGCAGTACTTC
TRBD1	-	TRBV7-8	TRBJ2-1	CASAGQGYNEQFF	TGTGCCAGCGCGGGACAGGGGTACAATGAGCAGTTCTTC
TRBD2	-	TRBV19	TRBJ2-2	CASSISGGASTGELFF	TGTGCCAGTAGTATCTCCGGGGGGGCCAGCACCGGGGAGCTGTTTTTT
-	-	TRBV6-1	TRBJ1-1	CASSEERWTEAFF	TGTGCCAGCAGTGAAGAGAGGTGGACTGAAGCTTTCTTT
-	-	TRBV7-9	TRBJ1-1	CASSPKGGRGTEAFF	TGTGCCAGCAGCCCCAAGGGGGGGCGGGGTACTGAAGCTTTCTTT
-	-	TRBV11-2	TRBJ1-3	CASSFIVGVGNTIYF	TGTGCCAGCAGCTTCATAGTGGGAGTCGGAAACACCATATATTTT
-	-	TRBV5-1	TRBJ1-6	CASSSTGMNSPLHF	TGCGCCAGCAGCAGCACAGGGATGAATTCACCCCTCCACTTT
-	-	TRBV7-9	TRBJ1-2	CASSLALRGNGYTF	TGTGCCAGCAGCTTAGCGCTGAGAGGGAATGGCTACACCTTC
-	-	TRBV2	TRBJ2-7	CATAGVNSYEQYF	TGTGCCACCGCCGGGGTTAACTCCTACGAGCAGTACTTC
-	-	TRBV7-9	TRBJ2-7	CASSLVGGAVLYEQYF	TGTGCCAGCAGCTTAGTCGGAGGGGCCGTTCTCTACGAGCAGTACTTC
TRBD1	-	TRBV7-2	TRBJ1-1	CASSLVGTGDTEAFF	TGTGCCAGCAGCTTAGTTGGGACAGGGGACACTGAAGCTTTCTTT
TRBD2	-	TRBV5-6	TRBJ2-3	CASSGSGRGTDTQYF	TGTGCCAGCAGCGGTAGCGGGAGGGGGACAGATACGCAGTATTTT
-	-	TRBV15	TRBJ1-2	CATSSSLGQGYTF	TGTGCCACCAGCAGCAGTTTGGGGCAGGGCTACACCTTC
-	-	TRBV29-1	TRBJ1-1	CSVQVSMNTEAFF	TGCAGCGTTCAGGTTTCGATGAACACTGAAGCTTTCTTT
-	-	TRBV5-4	TRBJ1-1	CASSLQGLGGSEAFF	TGTGCCAGCAGCTTACAGGGTTTAGGTGGGTCTGAAGCTTTCTTT
TRBD1	-	TRBV30	TRBJ2-2	CAADRGGTGELFF	TGTGCCGCGGACAGGGGGGGCACCGGGGAGCTGTTTTTT
-	once	TRBV7-9	TRBJ2-6	CASSRESSGANVLTF	TGTGCCAGCAGTCGGGAGAGCTCTGGGGCCAACGTCCTGACTTTC
-	-	TRBV19	TRBJ2-7	CASSPNGNEGEYEQYF	TGTGCCAGTAGTCCAAATGGGAACGAAGGGGAATACGAGCAGTACTTC
-	few	TRBV6-1	TRBJ2-7	CATKEVSSYEQYF	TGTGCCACCAAAGAGGTTTCCTCCTACGAGCAGTACTTC
-	-	TRBV27	TRBJ1-5	CASSLSEDQPQHF	TGTGCCAGCAGTTTATCAGAGGATCAGCCCCAGCATTTT
-	-	TRBV15	TRBJ1-6	CATSRDEQGPSPLHF	TGTGCCACCAGCAGAGATGAACAGGGACCTTCACCCCTCCACTTT
-	few	TRBV6-5	TRBJ1-1	CASSYDRFMNTEAFF	TGTGCCAGCAGTTACGACAGATTCATGAACACTGAAGCTTTCTTT